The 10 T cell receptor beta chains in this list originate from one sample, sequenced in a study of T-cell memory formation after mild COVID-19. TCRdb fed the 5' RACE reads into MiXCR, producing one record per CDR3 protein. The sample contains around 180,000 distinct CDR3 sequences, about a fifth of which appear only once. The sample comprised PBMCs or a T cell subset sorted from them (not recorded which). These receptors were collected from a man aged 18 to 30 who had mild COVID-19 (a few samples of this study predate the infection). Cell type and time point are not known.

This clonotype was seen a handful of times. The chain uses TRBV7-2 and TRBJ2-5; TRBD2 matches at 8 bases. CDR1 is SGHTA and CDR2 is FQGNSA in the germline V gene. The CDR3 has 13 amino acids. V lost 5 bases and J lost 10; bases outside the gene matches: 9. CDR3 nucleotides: TGTGCCAGCAGCCCGCGCGGGGGGACGGGCCAGTACTTC. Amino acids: CASSPRGGTGQYF.

The DNA for the CDR3 is TGTGCCAGCAGCCCGAGACTGACCGACAATGAGCAGTTCTTC. It specifies CASSPRLTDNEQFF. The V and J genes are TRBV7-2 and TRBJ2-1; D uncertain. The CDR3 totals 14 residues. Trimming shortened V by 5 bases and J by 5 bases, and 13 bases separated the two germline ends. Looked up from germline, CDR1 is SGHTA and CDR2 is FQGNSA.

CDR3 DNA: TGTGCCAGCAGCTTAACGGGGGGGACAGGGGTACCGAATGAGCAGTTCTTC. Protein: CASSLTGGTGVPNEQFF. V and J are TRBV7-3 and TRBJ2-1; 10 positions match TRBD1. After removal of 0 bases from V and 7 bases from J, the junction contained 9 bases not matched to a gene. This CDR3 is built from 17 residues. CDR1 and CDR2 from the germline V gene are SGHTA and FQGTGA.

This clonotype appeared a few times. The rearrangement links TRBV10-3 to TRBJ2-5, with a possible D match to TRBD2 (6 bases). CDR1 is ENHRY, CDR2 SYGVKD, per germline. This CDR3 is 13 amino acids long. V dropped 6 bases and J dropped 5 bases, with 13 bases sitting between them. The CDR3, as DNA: TGTGCCATCAGAGGGACTTCGTCGGAGACCCAGTACTTC. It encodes CAIRGTSSETQYF.

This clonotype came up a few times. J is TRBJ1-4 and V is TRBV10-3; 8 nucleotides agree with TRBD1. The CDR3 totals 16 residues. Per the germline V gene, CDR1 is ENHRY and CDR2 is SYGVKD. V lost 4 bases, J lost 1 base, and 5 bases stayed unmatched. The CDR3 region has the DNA TGTGCCATCAGTGGACAGGGGAAAGAAACTAATGAAAAACTGTTTTTT. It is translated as CAISGQGKETNEKLFF.

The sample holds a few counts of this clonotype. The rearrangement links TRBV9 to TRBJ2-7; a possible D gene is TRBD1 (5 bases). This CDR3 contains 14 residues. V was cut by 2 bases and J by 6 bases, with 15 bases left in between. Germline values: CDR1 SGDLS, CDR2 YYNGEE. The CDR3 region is CASSVLGAFGEQYF. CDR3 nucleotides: TGTGCCAGCAGCGTCTTAGGGGCCTTTGGCGAGCAGTACTTC.

The CDR3 sequence is CASTPGSNYGYTF. For the CDR3, the DNA is TGTGCCAGCACCCCGGGCAGCAACTATGGCTACACCTTC. The V and J genes are TRBV6-6 and TRBJ1-2; no clear D. The germline V gene has CDR1 MNHNY and CDR2 SVGAGI (reference sequence). The CDR3 spans 13 residues. Between the trimmed V and J ends, which lost 7 bases and 2 bases, there was a span of 11 bases.

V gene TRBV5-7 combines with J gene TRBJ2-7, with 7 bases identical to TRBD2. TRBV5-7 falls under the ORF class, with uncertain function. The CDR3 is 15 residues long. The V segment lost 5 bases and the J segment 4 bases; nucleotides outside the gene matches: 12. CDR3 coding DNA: TGTGCCAGCAGGGGGCGGAGCGGGGCCAATTACGAGCAGTACGTC. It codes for CASRGRSGANYEQYV.

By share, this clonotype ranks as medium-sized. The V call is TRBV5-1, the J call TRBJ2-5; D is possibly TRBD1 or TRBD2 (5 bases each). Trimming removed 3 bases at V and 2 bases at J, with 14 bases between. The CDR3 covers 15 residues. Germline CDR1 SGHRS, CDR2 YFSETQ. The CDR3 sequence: CASSWRGTRQETQYF. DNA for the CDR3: TGCGCCAGCAGCTGGAGAGGGACGCGTCAAGAGACCCAGTACTTC. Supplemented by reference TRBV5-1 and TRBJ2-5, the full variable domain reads KAGVTQTPRYLIKTRGQQVTLSCSPISGHRSVSWYQQTPGQGLQFLFEYFSETQRNKGNFPGRFSGRQFSNSRSEMNVSTLELGDSALYLCASSWRGTRQETQYFGPGTRLLVL.

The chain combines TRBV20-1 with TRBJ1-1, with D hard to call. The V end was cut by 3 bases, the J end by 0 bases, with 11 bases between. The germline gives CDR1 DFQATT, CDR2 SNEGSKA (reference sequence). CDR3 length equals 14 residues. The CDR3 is CSASKRDMNTEAFF. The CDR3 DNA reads TGCAGTGCTAGTAAGAGAGACATGAACACTGAAGCTTTCTTT.